This entry lists 22 T cell receptor beta chains sequenced from one sample in a study of monozygotic twins with inflammatory bowel disease. TCRdb derives one entry per CDR3 protein from the 5' RACE reads, leaving out DNA. The sample totals 150,000 to 200,000 distinct CDR3 sequences; its top ten clones hold 2.4%. The sequencing input was blood. All receptors derive from a human donor with ulcerative colitis or Crohn's disease, or a healthy co-twin of an affected twin (not recorded which).

This chain connects TRBV5-1 to TRBJ1-5. Germline V lookup: CDR1 SGHRS, CDR2 YFSETQ. This CDR3 has 14 amino acids. This CDR3 reads CASSLKGDDQPQHF.

The chain recombines TRBV7-2 with TRBJ2-5; TCRdb's D call of TRBD2 is untestable without DNA. The CDR3 consists of 16 residues. CDR1 and CDR2 from the germline V gene are SGHTA and FQGNSA. CDR3 protein: CASSSLFGGSGETQYF.

The V gene is TRBV18, the J gene TRBJ2-5; with no DNA, the TCRdb D assignment of TRBD1 cannot be verified. The CDR3 extends over 14 amino acids. The germline V gene has CDR1 KGHSH and CDR2 LQKENI. The CDR3 protein is CASSLGTGQETQYF.

The chain carries TRBV7-2 and TRBJ1-1; the D gene TCRdb calls, TRBD1, cannot be checked with no DNA. The CDR3 sequence is 14 residues long. CDR1 and CDR2 (germline): SGHTA, FQGNSA. CDR3: CASSFRGADTEAFF.

The rearrangement links TRBV15 to TRBJ1-2. Germline CDR1 LNHNV, CDR2 YYDKDF (reference sequence). This CDR3 spans 16 amino acids. The chain's CDR3 is CATSTSRPGANYGYTF.

The gene calls are TRBV30 and TRBJ1-5; TCRdb calls TRBD1, which cannot be checked without DNA. CDR1 GTSNPN and CDR2 SVGIG come from the germline V gene (reference sequence). The CDR3 is 15 amino acids. Here the CDR3 reads CAWRLRDREDQPQHF.

The genes are TRBV7-8 and TRBJ2-7. Germline CDR1 and CDR2: SGHVS and FQNEAQ. The CDR3 is made up of 13 amino acids. This CDR3 is CASSLAGNYEQYF.

The V gene is TRBV6-2 or TRBV6-3, the J gene TRBJ2-1. CDR1 is MNHEY, CDR2 SVGEGT, per germline. CDR3 length equals 13 residues. The CDR3 sequence: CASKEGLDNEQFF.

The V call is TRBV13, the J call TRBJ1-1; TCRdb picks TRBD1, but there is no DNA to check that call. CDR1 is PRHDT, CDR2 FYEKMQ, per germline (reference sequence). This CDR3 contains 14 residues. The CDR3 reads CASSSGTGNTEAFF.

The chain carries TRBV4-3 and TRBJ2-7; the TCRdb D gene call, TRBD1, has no DNA to confirm it. CDR3 size: 17 residues. Germline CDR1 LGHNA, CDR2 YSLEER. The CDR3 loop is CASSQGPVPGEAYEQYF.

The chain has TRBV7-2 and TRBJ2-6; TCRdb's D call of TRBD1 is untestable without DNA. CDR3 length: 14 residues. Per the germline V gene, CDR1 is SGHTA and CDR2 is FQGNSA. CDR3: CASSRGGGANVLTF.

The chain links TRBV4-2 to TRBJ1-6; TCRdb returns TRBD1, unconfirmable since there is no DNA. CDR1 and CDR2 from the germline V gene are LGHNA and YNFKEQ. The CDR3 length is 16 residues. The CDR3 sequence: CASSQDYSGDNSPLHF.

The V and J genes are TRBV5-1 and TRBJ1-2; no DNA is available, so the TRBD1 call from TCRdb remains unchecked. Germline CDR1 is SGHRS and CDR2 is YFSETQ. The CDR3 consists of 14 residues. The CDR3 region is CASSPDRANYGYTF.

The chain combines TRBV28 with TRBJ2-2; lacking DNA, the TRBD1 call made by TCRdb goes unchecked. This CDR3 region has 20 residues. CDR1 is MDHEN and CDR2 is SYDVKM in the germline V gene. The CDR3 loop reads CASSLLTGGKAGDYTGELFF.

This sequence joins TRBV12-3 or TRBV12-4 and TRBJ2-3; absent DNA, TCRdb's TRBD1 call cannot be checked. The CDR3 contains 15 residues. CDR3 loop: CASSSGDSRTDTQYF.

This chain joins TRBV12-3 or TRBV12-4 and TRBJ1-3; TCRdb reports TRBD1, a call that lacks DNA to check it against. CDR3 length: 14 residues. Here the CDR3 reads CASSFRGDGNTIYF.

CDR3 sequence reads: CASSQPRVAEDEQFF. V is TRBV4-2 and J is TRBJ2-1; there is no DNA to check the TCRdb D call of TRBD1. The CDR3 sequence is 15 residues long. Looked up from germline, CDR1 is LGHNA and CDR2 is YNFKEQ.

The V gene is TRBV24-1, the J gene TRBJ2-3. CDR1 is KGHDR and CDR2 is SFDVKD in the germline V gene. This CDR3 has 18 residues. The CDR3 here is CASSQPTRDLFTTDTQYF.

The gene calls are TRBV6-1 and TRBJ2-7; TCRdb's assignment of TRBD2 cannot be checked, as there is no DNA. The V gene's germline CDR1 is MNHNS and CDR2 SASEGT. This CDR3 contains 15 residues. CDR3 loop: CASSRTGTSFHEQYF.

The rearrangement links TRBV4-2 to TRBJ2-7; the D call of TRBD2 rests on TCRdb alone, since no DNA is present to check it. The germline gives CDR1 LGHNA, CDR2 YNFKEQ. There are 16 residues in the CDR3. CDR3 sequence: CASSQDLAGVTYEQYF.

This rearrangement joins TRBV27 to TRBJ2-7; TCRdb's D gene call, TRBD1, goes unchecked for lack of DNA. This CDR3 contains 15 residues. Per germline, CDR1 MNHEY and CDR2 SMNVEV (reference sequence). CDR3 protein: CASSFLPVSGYEQYF.

This chain links TRBV29-1 with TRBJ1-2; TCRdb picks TRBD1, but there is no DNA to check that call. The CDR3 has 12 residues. Germline V gene sequence: CDR1 SQVTM, CDR2 ANQGSEA. This chain's CDR3 is CSAHQGINGYTF.